The 11 T cell receptor beta chains in this list originate from one sample, sequenced in a study of beta chain features in type 1 diabetes. Since all of the isolated RNA was reverse transcribed, expressed TCRB transcripts were what got sequenced. The table came from immunoSEQ multiplex PCR; TCRdb's copy has only in-frame clones and leaves some out. Counted here are about 710,000 clones, 11% to 15% occurring once; the ten biggest clones make up just under 0.04%. These receptors have no known antigen. Study conclusions and caveats: Patients with Type 1 diabetes showed moderately but significantly shorter TCRB CDR3s in all four CD4+ subsets.

The sample comprised naive CD4+ T cells from blood. The receptors shown here come from a man aged 18 to 30 with type 1 diabetes.

The genes are TRBV4-1 and TRBJ2-3; 9 nucleotides match TRBD2. The CDR3 has 15 amino acids. V shed 1 base, J shed 4 bases, and the junction held 3 bases outside the gene matches. CDR1 is MGHRA, CDR2 YSYEKL, per germline. The CDR3 DNA reads TGCGCCAGCAGCCAAGTAGCGGGGGTGCCAGATACGCAGTATTTT. Protein: CASSQVAGVPDTQYF.

The table lists this clone with a count of one. This chain links TRBV2 with TRBJ2-5; weak D call: TRBD2 (6 bases). This CDR3 has 15 residues. Germline CDR1 and CDR2: SNHLY and FYNNEI. V lost 6 bases, J lost 4 bases, and 18 bases lay in between. Here the CDR3 reads CASSRLAGRVETQYF. The CDR3, as DNA: TGTGCCAGCAGCCGTCTCGCGGGACGGGTAGAGACCCAGTACTTC.

As DNA, the CDR3 is TGTGCCTGGAGTGGTGGGAGCTCCTACAATGAGCAGTTCTTC. Protein sequence: CAWSGGSSYNEQFF. The gene calls are TRBV30 and TRBJ2-1; weak D call: TRBD2 (5 bases). CDR1 GTSNPN and CDR2 SVGIG come from the germline V gene (reference sequence). Trimming took off 1 base at V and 0 bases at J, with 7 bases between the two ends. This CDR3 contains 14 residues. Variable domain in full (rest from reference TRBV30 and TRBJ2-1): SQTIHQWPATLVQPVGSPLSLECTVEGTSNPNLYWYRQAAGRGLQLLFYSVGIGQISSEVPQNLSASRPQDRQFILSSKKLLLSDSGFYLCAWSGGSSYNEQFFGPGTRLTVL.

The V and J genes are TRBV29-1 and TRBJ1-2; 7 bases are shared with TRBD1. Germline trimming cut 8 bases from V and 7 bases from J; bases unmatched to any gene: 16. The CDR3 has 14 amino acids. The germline CDR1 and CDR2 sequences are SQVTM and ANQGSEA. Here the CDR3 reads CSCSSQGGGAGYTF. For the CDR3, the DNA is TGCAGCTGTTCGTCCCAGGGGGGAGGCGCTGGCTACACCTTC.

The rearrangement links TRBV9 to TRBJ2-7; no clear D. V was pared by 3 bases and J by 3 bases, with 13 bases between. Looked up from germline, CDR1 is SGDLS and CDR2 is YYNGEE. The CDR3 spans 14 residues. Written as DNA, the CDR3 is TGTGCCAGCAGCGCCCACAGCTCATACTACGAGCAGTACTTC. Translating it yields CASSAHSSYYEQYF.

A note on this clone: Compared with germline, one end of the junction differs, possibly owing to a read error. The genes are TRBV7-3 and TRBJ1-1; 7 nucleotides align to TRBD1. The length of the CDR3 is 9 residues. In germline, CDR1 is SGHTA, CDR2 FQGTGA. The chain's CDR3 is CASSPAGGF. CDR3 coding DNA: TGTGCCAGCAGCCCCGCAGGGGGCTTT.

The chain has TRBV6-5 and TRBJ2-7; 9 nucleotides match TRBD1. The CDR3 is 15 amino acids. Trimming at V came to 0 bases and at J to 2 bases, leaving 2 bases not matched to a gene. The germline V gene encodes CDR1 MNHEY and CDR2 SVGAGI. The CDR3 DNA sequence: TGTGCCAGCAGTTACTCGACAGGGGGACCCTACGAGCAGTACTTC. It translates to CASSYSTGGPYEQYF.

In its sample, this clone was seen a few times. Other DNA sequences within the sample encode an identical CDR3. The chain couples TRBV18 to TRBJ2-3; no clear D gene. The V gene's germline CDR1 is KGHSH and CDR2 LQKENI. V was cut by 6 bases and J by 1 base, with 8 bases left in between. This CDR3 spans 13 amino acids. The CDR3 here is CASSPTGTDTQYF. CDR3 bases: TGTGCCAGCTCGCCGACGGGCACAGATACGCAGTATTTT.

The rearrangement links TRBV30 to TRBJ2-6; the match to TRBD2 covers 8 bases. The CDR3 has 15 amino acids. CDR1 GTSNPN and CDR2 SVGIG come from the germline V gene (reference sequence). CDR3: CAYTRGAGGANVLTF. CDR3 sequence (DNA): TGTGCTTATACGCGGGGGGCCGGTGGGGCCAACGTCCTGACTTTC.

The chain carries TRBV7-2 and TRBJ2-3, with D uncertain. Germline assignment: CDR1 SGHTA and CDR2 FQGNSA. The CDR3 is 13 residues long. Trimming cost V 4 bases and J 9 bases, with 14 bases left between them. The CDR3 region is CASSYLIGQTQYF. In nucleotides, the CDR3 is TGTGCCAGCAGCTACCTTATCGGGCAAACGCAGTATTTT.

The chain uses TRBV6-1 and TRBJ1-2; D unclear. Per germline, CDR1 MNHNS and CDR2 SASEGT. Between the trimmed V and J ends, which lost 2 bases and 7 bases, there was a span of 14 bases. This CDR3 spans 14 amino acids. CDR3 protein: CASSEKVSVRGYTF. CDR3 nucleotides: TGTGCCAGCAGTGAAAAAGTCAGTGTGCGTGGCTACACCTTC.